The clone carrying this T cell receptor (beta chain) was picked up a small number of times. Its matching antigen is unknown. This entry comes from a study of graft-versus-host responses after intestinal transplantation. Looking at the study overall: The recipients all started with anti-thymocyte globulin induction and then took tacrolimus and steroids for 3 to 4 years.

With 6 bases clipped from V and 6 bases from J, the junction kept 7 bases outside the gene matches. This CDR3 is 14 amino acids long. Germline V CDR1 and CDR2: SGHTA, FQGNSA. Overall study results and limits: High graft-versus-host to host-versus-graft clonal ratios were found in allografts of patients who had graft-donor T cell macrochimerism. GvH clones were identified in recipient marrow, with some first appearing in ileum or blood.

Here immunoSEQ multiplex PCR was the method, and the copy in TCRdb shows in-frame clones only, minus some. The sample shows fewer than 95,000 clones, approximately 94% of them seen only once. The chain couples TRBV7-2 to TRBJ1-2; the match to TRBD1 covers 10 bases. The sequence derives from a human donor who received an intestinal transplant. Sequencing used unstimulated CD8+ T cells sorted from spleen or lymph node cells, obtained before intestinal transplant. CDR3 in DNA: TGTGCCAGCAGTTCGGGACAGGGGTACCATGGCTACACCTTC. Encoded protein: CASSSGQGYHGYTF.